A selection of T cell receptor beta chains follows, all from one sample in a study of Graves' ophthalmopathy and Graves' hyperthyroidism. One entry per CDR3 protein, called by TCRdb with MiXCR from the multiplex PCR reads. The data hold hundreds of thousands of distinct CDR3 sequences, with roughly two fifths observed a single time. The source material was peripheral blood. The receptors were gathered from an adult man with Graves' ophthalmopathy. CDR3s include the opening cysteine and the closing phenylalanine or tryptophan. A D gene is named only where the DNA matches it firmly. Some rows mark clone size as missing; the rest say once, few, many or name a class of expanded clone.

v_gene,j_gene,abundance,d_gene,CDR3nt,CDR3aa
TRBV20-1,TRBJ1-2,many,TRBD1,TGCAGTGCACGGGACAGTGAGATGGATGGCTACACCTTC,CSARDSEMDGYTF
TRBV19,TRBJ2-7,.,.,TGTGCCAGTAGATCTCCGGCACCCTCTGGCGAGCAGTACTTC,CASRSPAPSGEQYF
TRBV29-1,TRBJ1-2,many,TRBD1,TGCAGCGCCCCGACAGGGTCTGGCTATGGCTACACCTTC,CSAPTGSGYGYTF
TRBV11-2,TRBJ1-2,.,TRBD1,TGTGCCAGCAGTTCTCCGGGACAGAACTATGGCTACACCTTC,CASSSPGQNYGYTF
TRBV6-6,TRBJ1-5,many,TRBD1,TGTGCCAGCAGTTCCCCCACTGACAGGGATCAGCCCCAGCATTTT,CASSSPTDRDQPQHF
TRBV10-3,TRBJ2-6,few,.,TGTGCCAGCAGTTGGACAGCGAGCTCTGGGGCCAACGTCCTGACTTTC,CASSWTASSGANVLTF
TRBV6-6,TRBJ2-2,.,TRBD1,TGTGCCAGCAGTTACCGGACAGGGGTCAACACCGGGGAGCTGTTTTTT,CASSYRTGVNTGELFF
TRBV2,TRBJ1-3,few,.,TGTGCCAGCAGTCCAGGGGCGCGAAACACCATATATTTT,CASSPGARNTIYF
TRBV24-1,TRBJ2-3,.,TRBD1,TGTGCCACCAGTGACCAGGGGGCGGCAGATACGCAGTATTTT,CATSDQGAADTQYF
TRBV27,TRBJ2-7,many,.,TGTGCCAGCAGTTTAGATGGCTGGGAGCAGTACTTC,CASSLDGWEQYF
TRBV29-1,TRBJ2-7,.,TRBD1,TGCAGCTTAGTGCCGGGACAGGGGGAATACGAGCAGTACTTC,CSLVPGQGEYEQYF
TRBV11-2,TRBJ2-5,few,TRBD2,TGTGCCAGCAGCACGAACATAGCGGGGGCAAGTGAGACCCAGTACTTC,CASSTNIAGASETQYF
TRBV6-5,TRBJ1-3,.,TRBD1,TGTGCCAGCAGTTCAGGGGGCGCGGATGGAAACACCATATATTTT,CASSSGGADGNTIYF